The next 9 T cell receptor beta chains were all read from a single sample in a study of radiation and T cells in renal cell carcinoma. TCRdb's table, derived via immunoSEQ multiplex PCR, lists solely in-frame clones and lacks some. The repertoire holds 22,000 or so clones, with 45% to 50% as singletons. Specified treatment: 15 Gy SBRT to primary tumor, nephrectomy 4 weeks later. Sequencing used tumor tissue, obtained from a patient whose treatment included radiotherapy and nephrectomy. These TCRs come from a woman in her fifties or sixties with renal cell carcinoma.

The chain couples TRBV4-2 to TRBJ1-5; TRBD1 is a possible D gene (5 bases). From germline, CDR1 is LGHNA and CDR2 YNFKEQ. CDR3 length: 13 residues. V lost 3 bases and J 7 bases, leaving 10 bases between the germline ends. CDR3 coding DNA: TGTGCCAGCAGCCATTTAAGGGGACAGCCCCAGCATTTT. It yields the protein CASSHLRGQPQHF.

This clone was recorded only once. J is TRBJ2-1 and V is TRBV7-8; TRBD2 aligns across 11 bases. Germline V gene sequence: CDR1 SGHVS, CDR2 FQNEAQ. V lost 4 bases to trimming and J lost 4 bases; unmatched junction nucleotides: 3. The CDR3 runs 15 residues. CDR3 DNA sequence: TGTGCCAGCAGCTCCGGGACTAGCGGATACAATGAGCAGTTCTTC. Protein product: CASSSGTSGYNEQFF.

This clone has just one count. The chain uses TRBV5-6 and TRBJ1-2; D remains ambiguous. Germline assignment: CDR1 SGHDT and CDR2 YYEEEE. Trimming left V 2 bases short and J 2 bases short, with 10 bases between. The CDR3 spans 14 residues. Here the CDR3 DNA reads TGTGCCAGCAGCTTAGGCCGATGGAACTATGGCTACACCTTC. This codes for CASSLGRWNYGYTF.

DNA for the CDR3: TGCGCCAGCAGCCCCCGAACAAGTGCAGATACGCAGTATTTT. Amino acid sequence: CASSPRTSADTQYF. V usage is TRBV5-1 and J usage is TRBJ2-3; D not resolved. Germline lookup yields CDR1 SGHRS and CDR2 YFSETQ. CDR3 size: 14 residues. The ends were cut back, 4 bases at V and 4 bases at J, with 13 bases in the middle.

The rearrangement joins TRBV30 to TRBJ1-5; D is perhaps TRBD1 (5 bases). There are 15 residues in the CDR3. Germline V gene lookup returns CDR1 GTSNPN and CDR2 SVGIG (reference sequence). The V end was cut by 0 bases, the J end by 6 bases, with 15 bases between. DNA for the CDR3: TGTGCCTGGAGTGTATCGGGGGAGTTGGGTCAGCCCCAGCATTTT. It yields the protein CAWSVSGELGQPQHF.

This clone appeared a few times. The J gene is TRBJ2-3, the V gene TRBV4-1; tentative D call: TRBD2 (5 bases). V was cut by 4 bases and J by 1 base, with 12 bases left in between. The CDR3 is 15 amino acids. Germline assignment: CDR1 MGHRA and CDR2 YSYEKL. In nucleotides, the CDR3 is TGCGCCAGCAGCCCCCCCGGGGTCCGCACAGATACGCAGTATTTT. It yields the protein CASSPPGVRTDTQYF.

The chain uses TRBV29-1 and TRBJ2-2, with 8 bases aligning to TRBD1. Germline-derived CDR1 and CDR2 are SQVTM and ANQGSEA. V lost 7 bases to trimming and J lost 5 bases; unmatched junction nucleotides: 12. The CDR3 length is 15 residues. The DNA for the CDR3 is TGCAGCGCCAAGACTCCGGGACAGGAGACCGGGGAGCTGTTTTTT. Translated: CSAKTPGQETGELFF.

The chain carries TRBV7-2 and TRBJ1-2; TRBD1 matches 7 bases. Losses at the gene ends were 3 bases for V and 8 bases for J; bases not matched to a gene: 6. Germline CDR1 reads SGHTA; CDR2 reads FQGNSA. The CDR3 has 13 amino acids. The DNA of the CDR3 is TGTGCCAGCAGCTTTGGGACAGTCTGGGGCTACACCTTC. The encoded protein is CASSFGTVWGYTF.

The chain is built from TRBV7-9 and TRBJ1-3; D is undetermined. The germline V gene has CDR1 SEHNR and CDR2 FQNEAQ (reference sequence). The CDR3 spans 15 residues. Trimming removed 1 base at V and 0 bases at J, with 7 bases between. CDR3 protein: CASSLVGFSGNTIYF. The CDR3 DNA sequence: TGTGCCAGCAGCTTAGTAGGGTTCTCTGGAAACACCATATATTTT. The full variable domain, its missing parts supplied by reference TRBV7-9 and TRBJ1-3, is DTGVSQNPRHKITKRGQNVTFRCDPISEHNRLYWYRQTLGQGPEFLTYFQNEAQLEKSRLLSDRFSAERPKGSFSTLEIQRTEQGDSAMYLCASSLVGFSGNTIYFGEGSWLTVV.